The rows below give T cell receptor beta chains drawn from one sample of a study of T cell responses to AZD1222 COVID-19 vaccine. Assay: immunoSEQ multiplex PCR; the TCRdb copy retains only in-frame clones and omits some. This sample has 45,000 to 55,000 clones, with about 81% found just once. Source: peripheral blood, taken on day 0 of AZD1222 vaccination. These receptors came from an adult in good health. CDR3s include the opening cysteine and the closing phenylalanine or tryptophan. The D gene is left open where the match is weak. The size field is filled for only some rows; it gives once, few, many or a size class.

V	size	D	J	CDR3	DNA
TRBV5-8	NA	TRBD1	TRBJ1-5	CASSLGTDHSNQPQHF	TGTGCCAGCAGCTTAGGGACAGACCATAGCAATCAGCCCCAGCATTTT
TRBV7-8	NA	TRBD2	TRBJ2-5	CASSLRETQETQYF	TGTGCCAGCAGCTTGCGGGAGACTCAAGAGACCCAGTACTTC
TRBV24-1	NA	NA	TRBJ1-5	CATSPGGRGGNQPQHF	TGTGCCACCAGTCCGGGCGGCCGAGGGGGCAATCAGCCCCAGCATTTT
TRBV6-2/TRBV6-3	once	TRBD1	TRBJ1-6	CASSPNLQGNNSPLHF	TGTGCCAGCAGCCCAAACTTACAGGGGAATAATTCACCCCTCCACTTT
TRBV29-1	NA	NA	TRBJ1-1	CTSTQGGTEAFF	TGCACCTCGACCCAGGGCGGCACTGAAGCTTTCTTT
TRBV7-9	NA	NA	TRBJ2-7	CASSPGQTYEQYF	TGTGCCAGCAGCCCCGGGCAAACCTACGAGCAGTACTTC
TRBV27	NA	NA	TRBJ1-4	CASSHLQGRGEKLFF	TGTGCCAGCAGTCACCTCCAGGGGCGGGGTGAAAAACTGTTTTTT
TRBV2	NA	TRBD1	TRBJ1-1	CASSERRGLGAEAFF	TGTGCCAGCAGTGAACGCAGGGGGCTGGGGGCTGAAGCTTTCTTT
TRBV5-8	NA	NA	TRBJ2-2	CASSLSRVGELFF	TGTGCCAGCAGCTTGAGCAGGGTCGGGGAGCTGTTTTTT
TRBV5-5	NA	TRBD1	TRBJ2-2	CASSLHRDRGFTGELFF	TGTGCCAGCAGTCTTCACCGGGACAGGGGGTTCACCGGGGAGCTGTTTTTT
TRBV7-2	few	NA	TRBJ2-2	CASSLDRDTGELFF	TGTGCCAGCAGCTTAGATCGTGACACCGGGGAGCTGTTTTTT
TRBV25-1	NA	NA	TRBJ2-2	CASSWRTANTGELFF	TGTGCCAGCAGCTGGAGGACAGCTAACACCGGGGAGCTGTTTTTT
TRBV12-3/TRBV12-4	NA	NA	TRBJ2-3	CASSGGGTDTQYF	TGTGCCAGCAGTGGGGGTGGTACAGATACGCAGTATTTT
TRBV7-6	few	NA	TRBJ2-2	CASSLAGGNTGELFF	TGTGCCAGCAGCTTAGCGGGGGGGAACACCGGGGAGCTGTTTTTT
TRBV27	NA	NA	TRBJ2-1	CASRGFNNEQFF	TGTGCCAGCCGGGGCTTCAACAATGAGCAGTTCTTC
TRBV5-1	NA	NA	TRBJ1-2	CASSPSGNYGYTF	TGCGCCAGCAGCCCATCGGGCAACTATGGCTACACCTTC
TRBV19	NA	NA	TRBJ1-2	CASSSGGYGYTF	TGTGCCAGTAGTAGTGGCGGCTATGGCTACACCTTC
TRBV27	NA	TRBD2	TRBJ2-3	CASSLRIAGPSTDTQYF	TGTGCCAGCAGTTTGAGAATAGCGGGGCCTAGCACAGATACGCAGTATTTT
TRBV10-3	NA	TRBD2	TRBJ2-1	CAITLAGGPGNEQFF	TGTGCCATCACCCTAGCGGGAGGGCCTGGCAATGAGCAGTTCTTC
TRBV3-1/TRBV3-2	NA	NA	TRBJ2-5	CASSPTGTRGIQETQYF	TGTGCCAGCAGCCCAACCGGGACAAGGGGCATACAAGAGACCCAGTACTTC
TRBV5-1	NA	NA	TRBJ1-3	CASSEQSSGNTIYF	TGCGCCAGCAGCGAACAGAGCTCTGGAAACACCATATATTTT
TRBV6-1	once	NA	TRBJ1-1	CASSERPGPPRGNTEAFF	TGTGCCAGCAGTGAAAGGCCGGGACCCCCCCGAGGGAACACTGAAGCTTTCTTT
TRBV11-3	few	TRBD1	TRBJ2-3	CASSSPGQGSDTQYF	TGTGCCAGCAGCTCTCCGGGACAGGGGTCAGATACGCAGTATTTT
TRBV5-1	NA	NA	TRBJ1-1	CASSLAGYTEAFF	TGCGCCAGCAGCTTAGCGGGCTATACTGAAGCTTTCTTT
TRBV6-6	NA	TRBD1	TRBJ1-2	CASRPRDRLFEDYGYTF	TGTGCCAGCCGTCCCCGGGACAGGCTATTTGAAGACTATGGCTACACCTTC
TRBV19	NA	NA	TRBJ2-3	CASNGGWADTQYF	TGTGCCAGTAACGGCGGGTGGGCAGATACGCAGTATTTT
TRBV6-5	NA	TRBD1	TRBJ2-7	CASSYGGQGLYEQYF	TGTGCCAGCAGTTATGGGGGACAGGGCTTATACGAGCAGTACTTC
TRBV10-1	NA	NA	TRBJ1-4	CASRQAWNEKLFF	TGCGCCAGCAGACAGGCATGGAATGAAAAACTGTTTTTT
TRBV19	once	NA	TRBJ1-2	CASTNRARYTF	TGTGCCAGCACAAACCGGGCCCGCTACACCTTC
TRBV28	NA	TRBD2	TRBJ2-7	CASSLGGGLIYEQYF	TGTGCCAGCAGTTTAGGGGGGGGGTTGATCTACGAGCAGTACTTC
TRBV5-1	NA	TRBD1	TRBJ2-7	CASSSMTGSYEQYF	TGCGCCAGCAGCTCAATGACAGGGTCCTACGAGCAGTACTTC
TRBV2	NA	TRBD1	TRBJ2-7	CASSRQGAYEQYF	TGTGCCAGCAGTCGGCAGGGGGCCTACGAGCAGTACTTC
TRBV21-1	NA	NA	TRBJ1-1	CASSKGVESCRHREAFF	TGTGCCAGCAGCAAAGGAGTCGAGTCATGCCGACACCGTGAAGCTTTCTTT
TRBV28	NA	NA	TRBJ1-1	CASSFYRVNTEAFF	TGTGCCAGCAGTTTTTACAGGGTTAACACTGAAGCTTTCTTT
TRBV7-2	NA	NA	TRBJ1-6	CASSLLGIPTLHF	TGTGCCAGCAGCTTACTGGGGATCCCAACCCTCCACTTT
TRBV4-1	NA	NA	TRBJ2-7	CASSQGFGSSYEQYF	TGCGCCAGCAGCCAAGGTTTCGGCAGCTCCTACGAGCAGTACTTC
TRBV5-6	NA	NA	TRBJ1-5	CASSWGHNQPQHF	TGTGCCAGCAGCTGGGGACACAATCAGCCCCAGCATTTT
TRBV19	NA	NA	TRBJ1-1	CASSTRRRGTEAFF	TGTGCCAGTAGTACAAGGCGGAGGGGCACTGAAGCTTTCTTT
TRBV10-2	NA	NA	TRBJ2-3	CASSTGWGRDTQYF	TGCGCCAGCAGTACGGGATGGGGGAGAGATACGCAGTATTTT
TRBV2	NA	TRBD1	TRBJ1-4	CASTRDRVSTNEKLFF	TGTGCCAGCACCAGGGACAGGGTCTCAACTAATGAAAAACTGTTTTTT
TRBV7-2	NA	NA	TRBJ2-3	CASSPGPNTQYF	TGTGCCAGCAGCCCGGGACCAAATACGCAGTATTTT
TRBV28	NA	TRBD1	TRBJ1-3	CASSSYRGREGNTIYF	TGTGCCAGCAGTTCGTACAGGGGGAGAGAAGGAAACACCATATATTTT
TRBV18	NA	NA	TRBJ1-4	CASSRPGTSINEKLFF	TGTGCCAGCTCTCGTCCCGGGACAAGTATTAATGAAAAACTGTTTTTT
TRBV7-8	NA	NA	TRBJ1-2	CASSSGRAQGSYGYTF	TGTGCCAGCAGCTCAGGCCGGGCACAGGGCAGCTATGGCTACACCTTC
TRBV14	few	NA	TRBJ1-6	CASSQEEGSPLHF	TGTGCCAGCAGCCAAGAGGAGGGTTCACCCCTCCACTTT
TRBV6-4	few	TRBD2	TRBJ2-1	CASSGTSGGAEEQFF	TGTGCCAGTTCTGGGACTAGCGGGGGGGCCGAGGAGCAGTTCTTC
TRBV28	NA	NA	TRBJ1-2	CASSDPPDYGYTF	TGTGCCAGCAGCGACCCCCCGGACTATGGCTACACCTTC